These 12 T cell receptor beta chains share one sample of origin, sequenced in a study of long-term antiretroviral therapy in people with HIV. Version v3.0 of the immunoSEQ assay ran at survey level. The data were produced by immunoSEQ multiplex PCR, yet TCRdb's version contains in-frame clones alone and is incomplete. The sample records under 35,000 clones, approximately 96% being singletons. Sequences were derived from unsorted PBMCs, sampled 6.6 years after starting antiretroviral therapy. The receptor set was obtained from a man aged 30 to 45 with HIV.

In DNA, the CDR3 is TGTGCCTGGTCCGGGCCTTCCTACGAGCAGTACTTC. Translated: CAWSGPSYEQYF. The chain is built from TRBV30 and TRBJ2-7, with D unclear. This CDR3 is built from 12 residues. The germline gives CDR1 GTSNPN, CDR2 SVGIG (reference sequence). Trimming left V 5 bases short and J 1 base short, with 9 bases between.

The chain is built from TRBV7-2 and TRBJ1-1; D unresolved. V was clipped by 5 bases and J by 1 base, with 14 bases between them. The length of the CDR3 is 15 residues. Germline V CDR1 and CDR2: SGHTA, FQGNSA. The CDR3 DNA reads TGTGCCAGCAGCCTAGGGCCTAAAGGGAACACTGAAGCTTTCTTT. The encoded protein is CASSLGPKGNTEAFF.

The chain joins TRBV7-3 to TRBJ2-1, with 13 bases that match TRBD2. The CDR3 runs 16 residues. Germline V gene data show CDR1 as SGHTA and CDR2 as FQGTGA. J gave up 6 bases and V 1 base, and 3 bases lay outside the gene matches. For the CDR3, the DNA is TGTGCCAGCAGCTTAAGGACTAGCGGGAGTAGCAATGAGCAGTTCTTC. This encodes CASSLRTSGSSNEQFF.

J is TRBJ1-2 and V is TRBV27; tentative D call: TRBD1 (6 bases). The CDR3 is 14 amino acids. Per germline, CDR1 MNHEY and CDR2 SMNVEV (reference sequence). Trimming removed 5 bases at V and 4 bases at J, with 14 bases between. This chain's CDR3 is CASSTRQEPYGYTF. Here the CDR3 DNA reads TGTGCCAGCAGTACCAGACAGGAACCCTATGGCTACACCTTC.

The chain uses TRBV19 and TRBJ1-1; D remains ambiguous. Trimming stripped 0 bases from V and 9 bases from J, with 20 bases between. This CDR3 region has 16 residues. CDR1 is LNHDA, CDR2 SQIVND, per germline (reference sequence). CDR3 bases: TGTGCCAGTAGTATAGAACCCTCCGGGAAGCCAGAGAAAGCTTTCTTT. It is translated as CASSIEPSGKPEKAFF.

The chain uses TRBV6-5 and TRBJ1-1; possibly TRBD1 for D (5 bases). Trimming removed 8 bases from V and 1 base from J, with 8 bases in between. Germline loops: CDR1 MNHEY, CDR2 SVGAGI. This CDR3 region has 12 residues. The CDR3 DNA reads TGTGCCAGCGGCAGGGAGAACACTGAAGCTTTCTTT. Translating it yields CASGRENTEAFF.

This chain uses TRBV5-1 with TRBJ2-7; no reliable D call. The germline V gene encodes CDR1 SGHRS and CDR2 YFSETQ. Trimming shortened V by 1 base and J by 5 bases, and 10 bases separated the two germline ends. This CDR3 is 13 amino acids long. This CDR3 reads CASSLFRTDEQYF. The CDR3 nucleotides are TGCGCCAGCAGCTTGTTTCGTACCGACGAGCAGTACTTC.

The V and J genes are TRBV4-2 and TRBJ2-7; D is possibly TRBD1 or TRBD2 (6 bases each). The CDR3 is made up of 15 amino acids. V was cut by 0 bases and J by 1 base, with 10 bases left in between. CDR1 is LGHNA, CDR2 YNFKEQ, per germline. CDR3 DNA: TGTGCCAGCAGCCAAGAAGGGGGGCCGTCCTACGAGCAGTACTTC. This translates into CASSQEGGPSYEQYF.

The chain recombines TRBV19 with TRBJ1-2; D ambiguous. CDR1 and CDR2 from the germline V gene are LNHDA and SQIVND (reference sequence). The ends were cut back, 4 bases at V and 5 bases at J, with 14 bases in the middle. The CDR3 is made up of 14 amino acids. CDR3 region: CASSTLDGRYGYTF. The CDR3 nucleotides read TGTGCCAGTAGTACTCTGGACGGTCGGTATGGCTACACCTTC.

The chain recombines TRBV7-3 with TRBJ1-2; D remains ambiguous. CDR1 SGHTA and CDR2 FQGTGA come from the germline V gene. This CDR3 comprises 14 residues. V lost 0 bases to trimming and J lost 6 bases, with 11 bases between them. In nucleotides, the CDR3 is TGTGCCAGCAGCTTAACGTCGCCCTCGGATGGCTACACCTTC. It yields the protein CASSLTSPSDGYTF.

A single count supports this clone. This chain joins TRBV19 and TRBJ2-7; 9 bases align to TRBD1. Germline CDR1 LNHDA, CDR2 SQIVND (reference sequence). CDR3 length equals 15 residues. V lost 6 bases, J lost 5 bases, and 11 bases stayed unmatched. The CDR3 nucleotides read TGTGCCAGTAGCCAGGACAGGGGTCATTATAACGAGCAGTACTTC. The encoded protein is CASSQDRGHYNEQYF.

The gene calls are TRBV10-3 and TRBJ1-1; TRBD1 is a possible D gene (5 bases). From germline, CDR1 is ENHRY and CDR2 SYGVKD. V was trimmed by 5 bases and J by 1 base, leaving 8 bases between them. CDR3 length: 13 amino acids. The CDR3 DNA is TGTGCCATCAGTAAGACAGAGAACACTGAAGCTTTCTTT. It specifies CAISKTENTEAFF.